The rows below give T cell receptor beta chains drawn from one sample of a study of T cell responses to AZD1222 COVID-19 vaccine. Using immunoSEQ multiplex PCR, the repertoire was profiled, and TCRdb retains in-frame clones only, with some absent. The sample has about 130,000 clones; about nine tenths are singletons. The source was peripheral blood, collected on day 0 of AZD1222 vaccination. The source of these receptors is an adult in good health. The CDR3 runs from the conserved cysteine through the conserved F or W. The D gene is left open where the match is weak. Where a row states a size, it is once, few, many or the class of an expanded clone; other rows omit it.

clone size,V gene,D gene,J gene,CDR3 protein,CDR3 DNA
NA,TRBV6-5,TRBD1,TRBJ2-7,CASRNPGQGSYEQYF,TGTGCCAGCAGGAACCCGGGACAGGGGTCCTACGAGCAGTACTTC
once,TRBV24-1,NA,TRBJ2-3,CATSDEGYGDTQYF,TGTGCCACCAGTGATGAGGGGTATGGGGATACGCAGTATTTT
NA,TRBV4-3,NA,TRBJ1-2,CASSQDGQLSYGYTF,TGCGCCAGCAGCCAAGATGGGCAACTCTCCTATGGCTACACCTTC
NA,TRBV2,NA,TRBJ1-6,CASKGPSYNSPLHF,TGTGCCAGCAAGGGACCCTCCTATAATTCACCCCTCCACTTT
NA,TRBV28,NA,TRBJ1-5,CASSSGQIDSNQPQHF,TGTGCCAGCAGTTCAGGACAGATTGATAGCAATCAGCCCCAGCATTTT
NA,TRBV27,TRBD2,TRBJ2-1,CASRGLAGRNQFF,TGTGCCAGCAGGGGACTAGCGGGGAGAAATCAGTTCTTC
NA,TRBV3-1/TRBV3-2,TRBD1,TRBJ1-2,CASSQHRDRGLYFPFGYTF,TGTGCCAGCAGCCAACATCGGGACAGGGGTCTCTATTTCCCTTTTGGCTACACCTTC
NA,TRBV7-2,NA,TRBJ1-2,CASSLGQFYGYTF,TGTGCCAGCAGCTTAGGGCAGTTCTATGGCTACACCTTC
NA,TRBV7-2,NA,TRBJ1-3,CASSFSLGKVLVF,TGTGCCAGCAGCTTTTCTCTGGGAAAGGTCTTGGTATTT
NA,TRBV27,TRBD1,TRBJ2-7,CASNPGQGGYEQYF,TGTGCCAGCAATCCGGGACAGGGAGGGTACGAGCAGTACTTC
NA,TRBV12-3/TRBV12-4,NA,TRBJ1-1,CASSAQANTEAFF,TGTGCCAGCAGCGCACAGGCGAACACTGAAGCTTTCTTT
NA,TRBV24-1,NA,TRBJ1-1,CATSEGPPRTEAFF,TGTGCCACCAGTGAGGGACCTCCTCGCACTGAAGCTTTCTTT
few,TRBV5-1,TRBD1,TRBJ1-2,CASSVAGTAYGYTF,TGCGCCAGCAGCGTGGCTGGGACAGCCTATGGCTACACCTTC
NA,TRBV7-2,NA,TRBJ1-4,CASSLVRGDEKLFF,TGTGCCAGCAGCTTAGTGAGGGGCGATGAAAAACTGTTTTTT
NA,TRBV10-3,TRBD1,TRBJ1-2,CAISGGQGYGYTF,TGTGCCATCAGTGGGGGACAGGGGTATGGCTACACCTTC
NA,TRBV10-3,TRBD1,TRBJ1-6,CAIAGQENSPLHF,TGTGCCATCGCTGGACAGGAGAATTCACCCCTCCACTTT
NA,TRBV7-3,NA,TRBJ2-1,CASSLSGAISYNEQFF,TGTGCCAGCAGCTTATCGGGGGCGATCTCCTACAATGAGCAGTTCTTC
NA,TRBV6-5,NA,TRBJ1-2,CASSRQGSGYTF,TGTGCCAGCAGTCGTCAAGGGAGCGGCTACACCTTC
NA,TRBV19,NA,TRBJ1-1,CASITSTEAFF,TGTGCCAGTATAACTAGTACTGAAGCTTTCTTT
NA,TRBV7-8,NA,TRBJ2-2,CASSLQPQGGGELFF,TGTGCCAGCAGCCTCCAACCACAGGGTGGCGGGGAGCTGTTTTTT
NA,TRBV7-2,NA,TRBJ1-3,CASSSPWAGDDTIYF,TGTGCCAGCAGCTCACCGTGGGCTGGGGATGACACCATATATTTT
once,TRBV28,TRBD2,TRBJ2-1,CASSDASGAYNEQFF,TGTGCCAGCAGTGACGCTAGCGGTGCCTACAATGAGCAGTTCTTC
NA,TRBV6-4,NA,TRBJ1-3,CASRADSSGNTIYF,TGTGCCAGCAGGGCTGACAGCTCTGGAAACACCATATATTTT
few,TRBV10-3,NA,TRBJ2-1,CAISERAELYNEQFF,TGTGCCATCAGTGAGCGGGCCGAATTGTACAATGAGCAGTTCTTC
NA,TRBV4-3,TRBD1,TRBJ1-4,CASRWDRGATNEKLFF,TGCGCCAGCAGGTGGGACAGGGGTGCAACTAATGAAAAACTGTTTTTT
NA,TRBV28,NA,TRBJ1-1,CASRVLEGRGPFEAFF,TGTGCCAGCAGAGTTTTGGAGGGGCGGGGCCCTTTTGAAGCTTTCTTT
NA,TRBV7-9,NA,TRBJ2-1,CASSRTDATQFF,TGTGCCAGCAGCCGGACCGATGCTACCCAGTTCTTC
NA,TRBV4-1,NA,TRBJ1-1,CASSQEEANTEAFF,TGCGCCAGCAGCCAGGAAGAGGCGAACACTGAAGCTTTCTTT
NA,TRBV19,TRBD1,TRBJ2-1,CASSWDRGFRSYNEQFF,TGTGCCAGTAGTTGGGACAGGGGATTTCGGTCCTACAATGAGCAGTTCTTC
NA,TRBV9,NA,TRBJ1-5,CASSVGGASNQPQHF,TGTGCCAGCAGCGTGGGGGGGGCTAGCAATCAGCCCCAGCATTTT
NA,TRBV5-1,NA,TRBJ1-2,CASSLPEDYGYTF,TGCGCCAGCAGCTTGCCGGAGGACTATGGCTACACCTTC
NA,TRBV4-3,TRBD2,TRBJ2-3,CASSQGGSGGRVDTQYF,TGCGCCAGCAGCCAAGGGGGTAGCGGGGGGCGGGTAGATACGCAGTATTTT
few,TRBV6-1,NA,TRBJ1-5,CASSEAQGNQPQHF,TGTGCCAGCAGTGAAGCACAGGGCAATCAGCCCCAGCATTTT
NA,TRBV4-2,NA,TRBJ2-2,CASSQIQGLGAYTGELFF,TGTGCCAGCAGCCAGATACAGGGTCTGGGTGCGTACACCGGGGAGCTGTTTTTT
NA,TRBV19,TRBD1,TRBJ2-7,CASTFGQGSYEQYF,TGTGCCAGTACCTTCGGACAGGGCTCCTACGAGCAGTACTTC
NA,TRBV5-1,TRBD1,TRBJ2-1,CASSLTGGPSYNEQFF,TGCGCCAGCAGCTTGACAGGGGGACCATCCTACAATGAGCAGTTCTTC
once,TRBV5-1,NA,TRBJ1-6,CASSQGAVNSPLHF,TGCGCCAGCAGTCAAGGGGCTGTTAATTCACCCCTCCACTTT
NA,TRBV18,NA,TRBJ1-1,CASSPGGAEAFF,TGTGCCAGCTCACCCGGGGGGGCTGAAGCTTTCTTT
NA,TRBV18,TRBD1,TRBJ2-3,CASSPKGAHGDTQYF,TGTGCCAGCTCACCTAAGGGGGCGCATGGAGATACGCAGTATTTT
NA,TRBV27,TRBD1,TRBJ2-1,CASSLFPDRMSYNEQFF,TGTGCCAGCAGTTTATTCCCGGACAGGATGTCCTACAATGAGCAGTTCTTC
NA,TRBV5-1,TRBD1,TRBJ1-1,CASRPTGPNTEAFF,TGCGCCAGCAGACCGACAGGGCCGAACACTGAAGCTTTCTTT
NA,TRBV7-9,NA,TRBJ2-7,CASSLALMEQYF,TGTGCCAGCAGCTTAGCGCTGATGGAGCAGTACTTC
NA,TRBV11-2,NA,TRBJ1-2,CASSLTTGRFGYTF,TGTGCCAGCAGCTTAACCACAGGGAGGTTTGGCTACACCTTC
NA,TRBV5-4,NA,TRBJ2-6,CASRRGANVLTF,TGTGCCAGCAGGCGAGGGGCCAACGTCCTGACTTTC
NA,TRBV10-1,NA,TRBJ1-4,CASSDGGTNEKPFF,TGCGCCAGCAGTGACGGGGGGACTAATGAAAAACCGTTTTTT
NA,TRBV19,TRBD1,TRBJ1-5,CASSSTQGATTAAVYQPQHF,TGTGCCAGTAGTAGTACACAGGGGGCTACAACAGCGGCGGTTTATCAGCCCCAGCATTTT
NA,TRBV7-9,NA,TRBJ1-2,CALDTGSRYTF,TGTGCCCTAGATACTGGCAGCCGCTACACCTTC